The 17 T cell receptor beta chains reported below all come from one sample, sequenced in a study of CD8 T cells in Susac syndrome. Random hexamers served to reverse transcribe roughly 0.45 to 1 ug RNA. Using its own MiXCR run on the immunoSEQ multiplex PCR reads, TCRdb lists one record per CDR3 protein. The data contain 75,000 to 95,000 distinct CDR3 sequences, 90% to 95% of them singletons. The sample was CD8+ T cells from PBMCs. The receptors were gathered from a human donor with multiple sclerosis.

V and J are TRBV13 and TRBJ1-2, with a possible D match to TRBD1 (5 bases). Germline CDR1 reads PRHDT; CDR2 reads FYEKMQ (reference sequence). The CDR3 consists of 15 residues. Trimming stripped 4 bases from V and 0 bases from J, with 12 bases between. This CDR3 is CASSSGTLANYGYTF. In DNA form, the CDR3 reads TGTGCCAGCAGCTCCGGGACGTTAGCTAACTATGGCTACACCTTC.

The chain recombines TRBV11-3 with TRBJ2-5, with TRBD1 as a possible D gene (5 bases). Deletions cut 0 bases from V and 5 bases from J, with 7 bases between. This CDR3 is 13 amino acids long. Germline V gives CDR1 SGHNT, CDR2 YENEEA. The CDR3 protein is CASSLEGHETQYF. DNA for the CDR3: TGTGCCAGCAGCTTAGAGGGGCACGAGACCCAGTACTTC.

The chain carries TRBV7-9 and TRBJ2-7; 8 bases match TRBD1. Germline V gives CDR1 SEHNR, CDR2 FQNEAQ (reference sequence). V was pared by 4 bases and J by 3 bases, with 17 bases of the junction left unmatched. The CDR3 extends over 18 amino acids. The CDR3 DNA is TGTGCCAGCAGCTCCGACCGACGGGACAGGACGAGGGACTACGAGCAGTACTTC. This codes for CASSSDRRDRTRDYEQYF.

The chain is built from TRBV10-1 and TRBJ1-2; the D is unclear. CDR1 WNHNN and CDR2 SYGVQD come from the germline V gene (reference sequence). CDR3 size: 13 residues. Trimming took off 5 bases at V and 7 bases at J, with 14 bases between the two ends. The CDR3 nucleotides read TGCGCCAGCAGTCCCGGAAAGACCAGTGGCTACACCTTC. Protein product: CASSPGKTSGYTF.

This chain connects TRBV5-4 to TRBJ1-2, with a possible D match to TRBD1 (5 bases). Looked up from germline, CDR1 is SGHNT and CDR2 is YYREEE (reference sequence). This CDR3 comprises 14 residues. Trimming removed 1 base at V and 3 bases at J, with 10 bases between. In nucleotides, the CDR3 is TGTGCCAGCAGCTTGTGGGGGACGGACTATGGCTACACCTTC. This sequence encodes CASSLWGTDYGYTF.

This chain links TRBV12-3 or TRBV12-4 with TRBJ1-4; no clear D. The V gene lost 2 bases and the J gene lost 6 bases, with 10 bases spanning the gap. The length of the CDR3 is 14 residues. The CDR3 sequence: CASSLTPLDEKLFF. The DNA for the CDR3 is TGTGCCAGCAGTTTAACGCCGCTGGATGAAAAACTGTTTTTT.

CDR3 nucleotides: TGTGCCAGCAGCGGGGAGGGACTAGCGGTAGCAGATACGCAGTATTTT. Its protein product is CASSGEGLAVADTQYF. The chain employs TRBV9 and TRBJ2-3; 11 bases align to TRBD2. The V segment lost 3 bases and the J segment 4 bases; nucleotides outside the gene matches: 7. The CDR3 has 16 amino acids. Germline lookup yields CDR1 SGDLS and CDR2 YYNGEE. Using reference TRBV9 and TRBJ2-3 for the parts outside the CDR3, the full variable domain is DSGVTQTPKHLITATGQRVTLRCSPRSGDLSVYWYQQSLDQGLQFLIQYYNGEERAKGNILERFSAQQFPDLHSELNLSSLELGDSALYFCASSGEGLAVADTQYFGPGTRLTVL.

This clonotype was found once. The V gene is TRBV19, the J gene TRBJ2-1; TRBD2 agrees at 7 bases. CDR1 is LNHDA and CDR2 is SQIVND in the germline V gene (reference sequence). Trimming cost V 2 bases and J 6 bases; bases outside gene matches: 4. The CDR3 is 14 residues long. In DNA, the CDR3 is TGTGCCAGTAGTATACTAGCGGCTATCAATGAGCAGTTCTTC. Translated, it gives CASSILAAINEQFF.

V usage is TRBV9 and J usage is TRBJ2-5; possibly TRBD1 for D (6 bases). V dropped 2 bases and J dropped 2 bases, with 10 bases sitting between them. In germline, CDR1 is SGDLS, CDR2 YYNGEE. The CDR3 has 14 residues. The CDR3 is CASSVTGLQETQYF. CDR3 coding DNA: TGTGCCAGCAGCGTTACAGGGCTGCAAGAGACCCAGTACTTC.

This chain links TRBV27 with TRBJ2-7; TRBD1 matches at 8 bases. This CDR3 is 14 amino acids long. The V segment lost 5 bases and the J segment 2 bases; nucleotides outside the gene matches: 5. Germline V gene sequence: CDR1 MNHEY, CDR2 SMNVEV (reference sequence). The chain's CDR3 is CASSPIQGAYEQYF. The CDR3 coding sequence is TGTGCCAGCAGTCCAATACAGGGGGCCTACGAGCAGTACTTC.

This CDR3 reads CASSGDSNYGYTF. DNA for the CDR3: TGTGCCAGCAGCGGGGACTCTAACTATGGCTACACCTTC. This chain uses TRBV9 with TRBJ1-2, with TRBD1 as a possible D gene (5 bases). In germline, CDR1 is SGDLS, CDR2 YYNGEE. V was trimmed by 3 bases and J by 0 bases, leaving 6 bases between them. The CDR3 sequence is 13 residues long.

The rearrangement uses TRBV19 and TRBJ2-5; TRBD2 matches at 14 bases. The V segment lost 5 bases and the J segment 2 bases; nucleotides outside the gene matches: 4. In germline, CDR1 is LNHDA, CDR2 SQIVND (reference sequence). This CDR3 has 16 residues. In DNA form, the CDR3 reads TGTGCCAGTAGTGGCGGGACTAGCGGGAGTCAAGAGACCCAGTACTTC. Translating gives CASSGGTSGSQETQYF.

This sequence joins TRBV3-1 and TRBJ2-2; 7 bases are shared with TRBD2. Germline V gives CDR1 LGHDT, CDR2 YNNKEL (reference sequence). This CDR3 has 18 amino acids. J was trimmed by 7 bases and V by 4 bases; bases with no gene match: 18. For the CDR3, the DNA is TGTGCCAGCAGCCCCTTAGAGAGGCTCGTGGGAGGGGACGGGGAGCTGTTTTTT. Translation gives CASSPLERLVGGDGELFF.

The chain recombines TRBV2 with TRBJ2-7; D is possibly TRBD2 (5 bases). The CDR3 extends over 14 amino acids. V was clipped by 7 bases and J by 2 bases, with 15 bases between them. CDR1 is SNHLY, CDR2 FYNNEI, per germline. This chain's CDR3 is CASNRRTDPYEQYF. For the CDR3, the DNA is TGTGCCAGCAATAGGAGGACTGATCCCTACGAGCAGTACTTC.

This chain links TRBV9 with TRBJ2-1; 15 bases match TRBD2. The length of the CDR3 is 16 residues. Germline V gives CDR1 SGDLS, CDR2 YYNGEE. The V segment lost 2 bases and the J segment 9 bases; nucleotides outside the gene matches: 6. CDR3 nucleotide sequence: TGTGCCAGCAGCGTGGGACTAGCGGGAGGCCCGAGTGAGCAGTTCTTC. Protein: CASSVGLAGGPSEQFF.

The J gene is TRBJ2-5, the V gene TRBV20-1, with TRBD2 identical over 9 bases. Germline V gene lookup returns CDR1 DFQATT and CDR2 SNEGSKA (reference sequence). The CDR3 totals 15 residues. V lost 0 bases to trimming and J lost 3 bases; unmatched junction nucleotides: 5. The chain's CDR3 is CSARELAGIKETQYF. Here the CDR3 DNA reads TGCAGTGCTAGAGAGCTAGCGGGGATCAAAGAGACCCAGTACTTC.

This clonotype appeared once. The rearrangement links TRBV19 to TRBJ2-1; 15 bases map to TRBD2. Germline-derived CDR1 and CDR2 are LNHDA and SQIVND (reference sequence). V shed 3 bases and J 4 bases; nucleotides not matched to a gene: 13. The CDR3 runs 20 residues. The CDR3 reads CASSISGLAGGPSSYNEQFF. The CDR3 DNA follows: TGTGCCAGTAGTATTTCCGGACTAGCGGGAGGGCCGTCGTCGTACAATGAGCAGTTCTTC. Using reference TRBV19 and TRBJ2-1 for the parts outside the CDR3, the full variable domain is DGGITQSPKYLFRKEGQNVTLSCEQNLNHDAMYWYRQDPGQGLRLIYYSQIVNDFQKGDIAEGYSVSREKKESFPLTVTSAQKNPTAFYLCASSISGLAGGPSSYNEQFFGPGTRLTVL.